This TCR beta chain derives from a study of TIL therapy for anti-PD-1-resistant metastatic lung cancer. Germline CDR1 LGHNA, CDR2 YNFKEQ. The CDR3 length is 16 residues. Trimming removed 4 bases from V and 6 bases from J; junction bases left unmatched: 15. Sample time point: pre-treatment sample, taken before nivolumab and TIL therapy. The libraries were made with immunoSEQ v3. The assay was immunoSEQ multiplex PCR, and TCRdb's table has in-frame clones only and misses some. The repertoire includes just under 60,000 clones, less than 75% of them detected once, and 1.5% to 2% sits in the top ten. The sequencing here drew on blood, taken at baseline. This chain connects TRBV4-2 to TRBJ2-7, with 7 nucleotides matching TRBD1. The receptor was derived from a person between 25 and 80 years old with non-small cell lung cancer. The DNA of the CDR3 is TGTGCCAGCAGCCCTACCGGACAGGACGCCTTAGGCGAGCAGTACTTC. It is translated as CASSPTGQDALGEQYF.